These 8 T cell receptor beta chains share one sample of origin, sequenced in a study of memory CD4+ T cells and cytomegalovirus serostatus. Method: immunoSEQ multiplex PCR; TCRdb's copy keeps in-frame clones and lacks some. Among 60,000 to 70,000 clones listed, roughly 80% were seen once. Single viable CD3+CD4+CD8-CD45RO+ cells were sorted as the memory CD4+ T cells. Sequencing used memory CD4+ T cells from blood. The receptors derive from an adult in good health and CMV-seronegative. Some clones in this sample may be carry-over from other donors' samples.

This CDR3 reads CASSSGLGTDTQYF. Written as DNA, the CDR3 is TGTGCCAGCAGTTCGGGACTAGGCACAGATACGCAGTATTTT. The rearrangement links TRBV28 to TRBJ2-3; 8 bases line up with TRBD2. V shed 4 bases, J shed 1 base, and the junction held 1 base outside the gene matches. CDR3 length: 14 amino acids. The germline gives CDR1 MDHEN, CDR2 SYDVKM.

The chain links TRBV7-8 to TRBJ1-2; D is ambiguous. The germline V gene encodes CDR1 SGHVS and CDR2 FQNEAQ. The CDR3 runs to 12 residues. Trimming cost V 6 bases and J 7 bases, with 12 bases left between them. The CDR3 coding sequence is TGTGCCAGCAGTACGGGTTCTCCTGGCTACACCTTC. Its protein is CASSTGSPGYTF.

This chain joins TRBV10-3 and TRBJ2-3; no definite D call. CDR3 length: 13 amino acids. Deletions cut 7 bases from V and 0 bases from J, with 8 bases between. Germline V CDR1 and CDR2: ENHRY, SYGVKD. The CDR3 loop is CAIKYASTDTQYF. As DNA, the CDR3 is TGTGCCATCAAATACGCTAGCACAGATACGCAGTATTTT.

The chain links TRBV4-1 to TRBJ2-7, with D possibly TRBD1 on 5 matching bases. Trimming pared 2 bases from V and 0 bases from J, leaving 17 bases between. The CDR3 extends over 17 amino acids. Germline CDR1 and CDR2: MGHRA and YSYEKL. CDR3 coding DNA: TGCGCCAGCAGCCAACTGCACATGGGGCTAAGCTCCTACGAGCAGTACTTC. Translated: CASSQLHMGLSSYEQYF.

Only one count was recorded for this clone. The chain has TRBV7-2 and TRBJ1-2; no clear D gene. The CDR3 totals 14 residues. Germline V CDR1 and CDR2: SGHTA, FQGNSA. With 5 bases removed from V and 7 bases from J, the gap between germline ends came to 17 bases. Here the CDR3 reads CASSPQHSPPGYTF. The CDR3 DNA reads TGTGCCAGCAGCCCGCAGCACAGCCCCCCTGGCTACACCTTC.

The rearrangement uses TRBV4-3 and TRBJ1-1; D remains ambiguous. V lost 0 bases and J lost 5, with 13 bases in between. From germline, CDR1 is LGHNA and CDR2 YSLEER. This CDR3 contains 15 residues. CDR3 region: CASSQDLNRGTEAFF. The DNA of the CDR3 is TGCGCCAGCAGCCAAGATCTGAACAGAGGGACTGAAGCTTTCTTT.

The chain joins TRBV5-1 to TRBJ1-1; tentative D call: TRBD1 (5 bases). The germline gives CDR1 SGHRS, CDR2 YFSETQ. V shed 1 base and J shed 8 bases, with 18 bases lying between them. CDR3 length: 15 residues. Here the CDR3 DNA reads TGCGCCAGCAGCTTGCGGACGGCCGTGGGGGAAGAAGCTTTCTTT. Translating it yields CASSLRTAVGEEAFF.

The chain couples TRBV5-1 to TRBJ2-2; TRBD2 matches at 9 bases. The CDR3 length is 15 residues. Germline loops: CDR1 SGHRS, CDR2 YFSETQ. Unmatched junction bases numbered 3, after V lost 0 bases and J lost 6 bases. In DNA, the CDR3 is TGCGCCAGCAGCTTGGTTGAGCGGGGGGCCGGGGAGCTGTTTTTT. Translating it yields CASSLVERGAGELFF.